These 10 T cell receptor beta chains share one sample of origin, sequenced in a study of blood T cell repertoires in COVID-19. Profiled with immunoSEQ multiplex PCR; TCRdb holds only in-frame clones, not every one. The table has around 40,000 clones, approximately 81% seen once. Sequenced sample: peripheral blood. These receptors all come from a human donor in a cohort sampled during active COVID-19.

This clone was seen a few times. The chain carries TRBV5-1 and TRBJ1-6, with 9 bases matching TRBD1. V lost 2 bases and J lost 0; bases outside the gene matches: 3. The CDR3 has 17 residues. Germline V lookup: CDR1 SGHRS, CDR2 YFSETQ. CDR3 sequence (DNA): TGCGCCAGCAGCTTTGGGACAGGGAGCTCCTATAATTCACCCCTCCACTTT. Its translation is CASSFGTGSSYNSPLHF.

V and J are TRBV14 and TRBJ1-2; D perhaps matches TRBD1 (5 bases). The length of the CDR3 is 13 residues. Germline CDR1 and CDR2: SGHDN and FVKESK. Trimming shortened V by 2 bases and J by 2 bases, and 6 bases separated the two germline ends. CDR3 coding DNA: TGTGCCAGCAGCCAACGACAGAACTATGGCTACACCTTC. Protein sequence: CASSQRQNYGYTF.

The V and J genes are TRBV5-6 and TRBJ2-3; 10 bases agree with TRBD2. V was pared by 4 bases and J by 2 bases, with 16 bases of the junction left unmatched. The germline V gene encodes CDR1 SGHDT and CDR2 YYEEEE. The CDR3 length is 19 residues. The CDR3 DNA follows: TGTGCCAGCAGCACCTGGGGGGAGGCTAGCGGGAGTTACACAGATACGCAGTATTTT. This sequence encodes CASSTWGEASGSYTDTQYF.

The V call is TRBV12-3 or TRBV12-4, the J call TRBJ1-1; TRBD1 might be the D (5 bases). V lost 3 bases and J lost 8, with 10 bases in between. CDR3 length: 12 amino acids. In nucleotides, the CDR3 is TGTGCCAGCAGTTTGGGCAGGGCGGAAGCTTTCTTT. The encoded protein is CASSLGRAEAFF.

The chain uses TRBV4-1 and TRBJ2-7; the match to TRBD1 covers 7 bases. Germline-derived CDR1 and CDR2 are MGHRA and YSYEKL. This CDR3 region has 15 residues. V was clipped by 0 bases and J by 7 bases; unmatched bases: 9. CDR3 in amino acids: CASSQDRGQRIEQYF. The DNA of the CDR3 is TGCGCCAGCAGCCAAGATCGGGGACAGAGAATTGAGCAGTACTTC.

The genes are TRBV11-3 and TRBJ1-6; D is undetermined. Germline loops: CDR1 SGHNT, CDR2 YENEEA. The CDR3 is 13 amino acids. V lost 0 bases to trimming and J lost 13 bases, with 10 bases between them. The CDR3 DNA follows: TGTGCCAGCAGCTTAGATCAGGTTTCGCCCCTCCACTTT. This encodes CASSLDQVSPLHF.

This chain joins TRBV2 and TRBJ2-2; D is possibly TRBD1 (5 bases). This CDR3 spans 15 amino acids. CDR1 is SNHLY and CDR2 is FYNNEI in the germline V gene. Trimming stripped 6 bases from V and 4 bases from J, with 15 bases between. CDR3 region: CASRTNPGSTGELFF. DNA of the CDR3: TGTGCCAGCAGAACCAATCCAGGGTCCACCGGGGAGCTGTTTTTT. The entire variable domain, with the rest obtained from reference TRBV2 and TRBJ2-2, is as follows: EPEVTQTPSHQVTQMGQEVILRCVPISNHLYFYWYRQILGQKVEFLVSFYNNEISEKSEIFDDQFSVERPDGSNFTLKIRSTKLEDSAMYFCASRTNPGSTGELFFGEGSRLTVL.

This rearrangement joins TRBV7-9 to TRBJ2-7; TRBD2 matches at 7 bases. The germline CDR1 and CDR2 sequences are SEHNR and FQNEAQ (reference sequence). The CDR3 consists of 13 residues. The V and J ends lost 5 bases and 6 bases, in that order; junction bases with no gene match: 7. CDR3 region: CASSGAAGTEQYF. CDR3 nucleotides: TGTGCCAGCAGCGGGGCAGCGGGGACCGAGCAGTACTTC.

The CDR3 nucleotides read TGTGCCAGTACCCCCGCGGGCTTAACCTACAATGAGCAGTTCTTC. This gives the protein CASTPAGLTYNEQFF. The rearrangement uses TRBV19 and TRBJ2-1; D is perhaps TRBD2 (5 bases). The CDR3 runs 15 residues. From germline, CDR1 is LNHDA and CDR2 SQIVND (reference sequence). V lost 7 bases and J 2 bases, leaving 15 bases between the germline ends.

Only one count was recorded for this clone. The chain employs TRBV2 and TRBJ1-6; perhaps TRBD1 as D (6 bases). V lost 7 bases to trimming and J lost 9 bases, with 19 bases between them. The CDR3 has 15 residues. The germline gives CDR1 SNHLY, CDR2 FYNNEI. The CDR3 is CASNRPQGLGSPLHF. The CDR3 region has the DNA TGTGCCAGCAACAGACCACAGGGCTTGGGTTCACCCCTCCACTTT.